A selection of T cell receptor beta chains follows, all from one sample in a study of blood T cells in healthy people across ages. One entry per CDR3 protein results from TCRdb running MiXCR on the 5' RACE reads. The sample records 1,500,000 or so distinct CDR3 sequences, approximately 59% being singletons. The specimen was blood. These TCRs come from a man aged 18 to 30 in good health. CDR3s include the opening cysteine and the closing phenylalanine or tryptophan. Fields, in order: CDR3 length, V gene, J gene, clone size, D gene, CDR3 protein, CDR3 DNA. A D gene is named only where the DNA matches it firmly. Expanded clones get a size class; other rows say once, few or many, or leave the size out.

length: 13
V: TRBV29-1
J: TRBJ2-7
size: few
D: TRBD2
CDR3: CSVGLAGPYEQYF
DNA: TGCAGCGTTGGACTAGCGGGTCCCTACGAGCAGTACTTC

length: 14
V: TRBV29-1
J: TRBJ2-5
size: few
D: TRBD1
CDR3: CSEPLRTGEETQYF
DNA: TGCAGCGAGCCTTTGAGGACAGGGGAAGAGACCCAGTACTTC

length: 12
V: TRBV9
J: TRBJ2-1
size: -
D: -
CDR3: CASSGTINEQFF
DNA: TGTGCCAGCAGCGGGACTATTAATGAGCAGTTCTTC

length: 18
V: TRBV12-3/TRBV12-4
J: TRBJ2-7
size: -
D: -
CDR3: CASSPLYRSLPSSYEQYF
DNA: TGTGCCAGCAGTCCCTTATACAGGTCCCTTCCTAGCTCCTACGAGCAGTACTTC

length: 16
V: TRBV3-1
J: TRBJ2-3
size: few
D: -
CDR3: CASSLGRTLSTDTQYF
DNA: TGTGCCAGCAGCCTTGGGAGGACCCTCAGCACAGATACGCAGTATTTT

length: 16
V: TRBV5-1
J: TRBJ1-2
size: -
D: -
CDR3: CASSLITGTESGGYTF
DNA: TGCGCCAGCAGCTTGATTACCGGGACCGAGTCGGGTGGCTACACCTTC

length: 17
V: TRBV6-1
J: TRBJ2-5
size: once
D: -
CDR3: CASSPRRGDHPEETQYF
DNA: TGTGCCAGCAGCCCACGTAGAGGTGACCACCCGGAAGAGACCCAGTACTTC

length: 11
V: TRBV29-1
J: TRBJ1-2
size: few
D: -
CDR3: CSVVVWDGYTF
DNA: TGCAGCGTTGTGGTCTGGGATGGCTACACCTTC

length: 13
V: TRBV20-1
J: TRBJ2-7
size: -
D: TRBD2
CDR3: CSASGGAGYEQYF
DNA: TGCAGTGCTAGCGGGGGGGCCGGCTACGAGCAGTACTTC

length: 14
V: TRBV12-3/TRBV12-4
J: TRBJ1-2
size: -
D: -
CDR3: CASSYRPHNYGYTF
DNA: TGTGCCAGCAGTTACAGGCCTCATAACTATGGCTACACCTTC

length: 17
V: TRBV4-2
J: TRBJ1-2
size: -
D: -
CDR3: CASSQEGGQRFKGGYTF
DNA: TGTGCCAGCAGCCAAGAGGGAGGACAGCGCTTTAAAGGTGGCTACACCTTC

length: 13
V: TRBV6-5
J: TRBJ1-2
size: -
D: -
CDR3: CASSYKDYYGYTF
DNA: TGTGCCAGCAGTTACAAGGATTACTATGGCTACACCTTC

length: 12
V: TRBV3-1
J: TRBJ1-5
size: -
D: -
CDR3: CASSYREQPQHF
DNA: TGTGCCAGCAGCTACAGGGAACAGCCCCAGCATTTT

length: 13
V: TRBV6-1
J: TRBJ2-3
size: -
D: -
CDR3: CASSEAPGDTQYF
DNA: TGTGCCAGCAGTGAAGCGCCGGGAGATACGCAGTATTTT

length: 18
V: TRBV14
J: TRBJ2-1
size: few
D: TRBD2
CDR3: CASSQEWRPGRGGTEQFF
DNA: TGTGCCAGCAGCCAAGAGTGGCGTCCGGGCCGGGGGGGCACTGAGCAGTTCTTC

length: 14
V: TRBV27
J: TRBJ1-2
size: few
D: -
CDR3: CASSFTGSLHGYTF
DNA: TGTGCCAGCAGTTTTACAGGGAGCCTGCATGGCTACACCTTC

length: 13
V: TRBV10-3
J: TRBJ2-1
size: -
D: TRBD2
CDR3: CAIGRDRADTQFF
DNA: TGTGCCATCGGGAGGGATCGGGCAGATACGCAGTTCTTC

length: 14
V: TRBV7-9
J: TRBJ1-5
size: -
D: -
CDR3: CASSSTVRGQPQHF
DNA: TGTGCCAGCAGCTCCACTGTGAGGGGACAGCCCCAGCATTTT

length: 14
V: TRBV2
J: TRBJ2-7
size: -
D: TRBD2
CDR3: CASNGGSGDNEQYF
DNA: TGTGCCAGCAATGGTGGTAGCGGGGACAATGAGCAGTACTTC

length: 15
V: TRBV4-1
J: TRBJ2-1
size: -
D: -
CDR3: CASSQEQGLYNEQFF
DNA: TGCGCCAGCAGCCAAGAACAGGGCCTGTACAATGAGCAGTTCTTC

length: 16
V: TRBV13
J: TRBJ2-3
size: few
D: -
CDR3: CASSSDGGRSTDTQYF
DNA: TGTGCCAGCAGCTCTGACGGGGGCCGGAGCACAGATACGCAGTATTTT

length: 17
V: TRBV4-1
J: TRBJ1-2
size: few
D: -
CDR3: CASSPRDNNLRNYGYTF
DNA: TGCGCCAGCAGCCCGCGGGACAATAACCTCCGTAACTATGGCTACACCTTC

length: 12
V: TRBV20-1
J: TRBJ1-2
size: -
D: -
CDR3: CSAKETAAGYTF
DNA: TGCAGTGCTAAGGAAACAGCGGCGGGCTACACCTTC

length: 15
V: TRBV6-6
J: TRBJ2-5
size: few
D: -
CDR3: CASSYSPWTEETQYF
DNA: TGTGCCAGCAGTTACTCGCCGTGGACTGAAGAGACCCAGTACTTC

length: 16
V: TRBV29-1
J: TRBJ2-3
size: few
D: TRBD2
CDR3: CSVVPSGGASTDTQYF
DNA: TGCAGCGTTGTCCCTAGCGGGGGGGCTAGCACAGATACGCAGTATTTT

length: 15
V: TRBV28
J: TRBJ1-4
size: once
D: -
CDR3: CASSSNTDSNEKLFF
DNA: TGTGCCAGCAGTTCCAACACGGACAGTAATGAAAAACTGTTTTTT

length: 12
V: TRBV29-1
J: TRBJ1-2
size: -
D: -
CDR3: CSVGIQGYGYTF
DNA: TGCAGCGTTGGGATACAGGGTTATGGCTACACCTTC

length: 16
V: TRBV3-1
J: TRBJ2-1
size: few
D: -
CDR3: CASSQVGGSGVNEQFF
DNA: TGTGCCAGCAGCCAAGTTGGGGGGAGCGGAGTCAATGAGCAGTTCTTC

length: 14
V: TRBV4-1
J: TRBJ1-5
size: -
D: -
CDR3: CASSQDQRGQPQHF
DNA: TGCGCCAGCAGCCAAGATCAGAGGGGGCAGCCCCAGCATTTT

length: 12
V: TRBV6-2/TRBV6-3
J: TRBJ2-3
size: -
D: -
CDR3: CATLEAGPQKYF
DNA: TGTGCCACGCTAGAGGCGGGGCCGCAGAAGTATTTT

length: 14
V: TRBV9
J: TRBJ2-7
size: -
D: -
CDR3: CASSPRDIPYEQYF
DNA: TGTGCCAGCAGCCCTCGGGACATCCCCTACGAGCAGTACTTC

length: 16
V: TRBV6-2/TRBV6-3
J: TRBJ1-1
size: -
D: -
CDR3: CASSVTSRLMNTEAFF
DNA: TGTGCCAGCAGTGTTACAAGCCGTCTCATGAACACTGAAGCTTTCTTT

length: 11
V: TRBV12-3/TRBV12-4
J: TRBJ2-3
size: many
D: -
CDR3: CASSLPGTQYF
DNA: TGTGCCAGCAGTTTGCCCGGTACGCAGTATTTT

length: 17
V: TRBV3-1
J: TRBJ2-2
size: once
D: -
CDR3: CASSHLEAGTNTGELFF
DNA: TGTGCCAGCAGCCATCTTGAGGCAGGGACGAACACCGGGGAGCTGTTTTTT

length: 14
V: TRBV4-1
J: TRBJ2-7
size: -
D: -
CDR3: CASSRSGDHYEQYF
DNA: TGCGCCAGCAGCCGCTCAGGGGACCACTACGAGCAGTACTTC

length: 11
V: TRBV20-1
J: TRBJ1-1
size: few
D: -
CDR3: CSGQINTEAFF
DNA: TGCAGTGGACAAATAAACACTGAAGCTTTCTTT

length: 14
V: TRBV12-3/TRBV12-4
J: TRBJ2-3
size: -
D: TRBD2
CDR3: CASRGLVLADTQYF
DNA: TGTGCCAGCAGGGGACTAGTGCTCGCAGATACGCAGTATTTT

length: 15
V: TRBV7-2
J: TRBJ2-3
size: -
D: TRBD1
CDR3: CASQGVVELTDTQYF
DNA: TGTGCCAGTCAGGGGGTCGTAGAACTCACAGATACGCAGTATTTT

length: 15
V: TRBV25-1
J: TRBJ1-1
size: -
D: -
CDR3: CASSASRGGRTEAFF
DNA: TGTGCCAGCAGTGCGTCCCGGGGGGGGAGGACTGAAGCTTTCTTT

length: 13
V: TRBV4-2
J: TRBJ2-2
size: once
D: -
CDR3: CASSQGNSGELFF
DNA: TGTGCCAGCAGCCAAGGGAATAGCGGGGAGCTGTTTTTT

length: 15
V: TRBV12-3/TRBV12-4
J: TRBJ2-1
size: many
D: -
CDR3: CASRWLQGLYNEQFF
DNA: TGTGCCAGCAGGTGGCTTCAGGGGCTTTACAATGAGCAGTTCTTC

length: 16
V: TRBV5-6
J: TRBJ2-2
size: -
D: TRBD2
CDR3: CASTGTRGSGTGELFF
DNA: TGTGCCAGCACCGGAACTCGCGGGAGTGGCACCGGGGAGCTGTTTTTT

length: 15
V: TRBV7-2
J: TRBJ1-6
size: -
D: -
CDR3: CASSLAMGQSSPLHF
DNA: TGTGCCAGCAGCTTAGCGATGGGGCAGAGTTCACCCCTCCACTTT

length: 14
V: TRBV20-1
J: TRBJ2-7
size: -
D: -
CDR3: CSAAYGGSGYEQYF
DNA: TGCAGTGCTGCCTATGGTGGATCGGGCTACGAGCAGTACTTC